Following are 7 T cell receptor beta chains from one sample sequenced in a study of blood T cell repertoires in COVID-19. Method: immunoSEQ multiplex PCR; TCRdb's copy keeps in-frame clones and lacks some. The sample has over 65,000 clones, around nine tenths seen once. Sequenced: peripheral blood. Source of these receptors: an elderly man with COVID-19, enrolled during active disease.

CDR3: CASSRQGRNTGELFF. The DNA of the CDR3 is TGTGCCAGCAGTAGACAGGGGAGGAACACCGGGGAGCTGTTTTTT. V is TRBV6-5 and J is TRBJ2-2; TRBD1 matches at 8 bases. The CDR3 loop spans 15 amino acids. Germline V gene lookup returns CDR1 MNHEY and CDR2 SVGAGI. V was pared by 5 bases and J by 1 base, with 3 bases of the junction left unmatched.

The chain is built from TRBV12-5 and TRBJ1-2; possible D gene TRBD1, 6 bases. The CDR3 is 16 amino acids. CDR1 LGHNT and CDR2 FRNRAP come from the germline V gene. V lost 1 base and J lost 0, with 12 bases in between. The CDR3 nucleotides read TGTGCTAGTGGTTTGGCCCAGGGGTTAGCTAACTATGGCTACACCTTC. Protein: CASGLAQGLANYGYTF.

The chain joins TRBV7-9 to TRBJ1-2; 9 nucleotides line up with TRBD1. V lost 5 bases and J lost 8; bases outside the gene matches: 12. Germline lookup yields CDR1 SEHNR and CDR2 FQNEAQ (reference sequence). CDR3 length: 15 residues. The CDR3 is CASSPNTGGASGYTF. The CDR3 nucleotides read TGTGCCAGCAGCCCCAATACAGGGGGCGCTTCCGGCTACACCTTC.

This clone was seen a handful of times. The chain links TRBV2 to TRBJ1-2, with no clear D. Germline V gives CDR1 SNHLY, CDR2 FYNNEI. V was shortened by 9 bases and J by 3 bases, with 11 bases between the two germline ends. This CDR3 spans 12 amino acids. Here the CDR3 reads CASSGSHYGYTF. CDR3 coding DNA: TGTGCCAGTTCCGGGAGTCACTATGGCTACACCTTC.

The rearrangement joins TRBV9 to TRBJ1-6; possible D gene TRBD1, 6 bases. Trimming cost V 4 bases and J 5 bases, with 16 bases left between them. Germline V CDR1 and CDR2: SGDLS, YYNGEE. The CDR3 spans 16 residues. CDR3 sequence: CASSRSGAVDNSPLHF. In nucleotides, the CDR3 is TGTGCCAGCAGCCGTTCAGGGGCCGTGGATAATTCACCCCTCCACTTT.

The chain combines TRBV28 with TRBJ2-5, with a weak D call TRBD1 (6 bases). V was trimmed by 5 bases and J by 5 bases, leaving 18 bases between them. The CDR3 spans 15 residues. Germline V gives CDR1 MDHEN, CDR2 SYDVKM. As DNA, the CDR3 is TGTGCCAGCAGTATCCCCACAGGGTGGTACGAGACCCAGTACTTC. Its translation: CASSIPTGWYETQYF.

The V call is TRBV7-2, the J call TRBJ2-5; 8 bases map to TRBD1. This CDR3 region has 15 residues. Germline-derived CDR1 and CDR2 are SGHTA and FQGNSA. The V gene end was trimmed by 5 bases and the J gene end by 4 bases; junction bases not matched to a gene: 9. In DNA, the CDR3 is TGTGCCAGCAGCCAGCAGACAGGGGCTTTAGAGACCCAGTACTTC. This gives the protein CASSQQTGALETQYF. The full variable domain, with the rest looked up from reference TRBV7-2 and TRBJ2-5, is GAGVSQSPSNKVTEKGKDVELRCDPISGHTALYWYRQSLGQGLEFLIYFQGNSAPDKSGLPSDRFSAERTGGSVSTLTIQRTQQEDSAVYLCASSQQTGALETQYFGPGTRLLVL.